This T cell receptor beta chain was captured by sequencing in a study of T cell responses to AZD1222 COVID-19 vaccine. Findings of the study overall: Recipients of AZD1222 seropositive at baseline numbered only five or six. In a largely white British group with more females than males, clonal diversity was possibly underestimated. Reportedly, nearly half of unique spike TCRs recognized epitopes outside B.1.351/B.1.1.7 mutations.

V shed 6 bases and J shed 2 bases, with 20 bases lying between them. Per the germline V gene, CDR1 is LNHNV and CDR2 is YYDKDF (reference sequence). The length of the CDR3 is 16 residues. The assay was immunoSEQ multiplex PCR, and TCRdb's table has in-frame clones only and misses some. Of about 130,000 clones in the sample, more than 90% were seen once. As regards this clone: Its specificity is not known.

The sequence derives from an adult in good health. The J gene is TRBJ2-7, the V gene TRBV15; tentatively, D is TRBD2 (6 bases). The sample was peripheral blood, taken on day 0 of AZD1222 vaccination. The CDR3 sequence is CATRRLGGQGAYEQYF. CDR3 sequence (DNA): TGTGCCACCAGGAGACTCGGGGGTCAGGGCGCCTACGAGCAGTACTTC.